The 18 T cell receptor beta chains below were found in one sample sequenced in a study of T-cell reconstitution after alpha-beta-depleted transplantation in children. Preparation of the TCRbeta library used unique molecular identifiers. TCRdb analysed the PCR reads with MiXCR anew, one entry per CDR3 protein. The repertoire holds a few hundred thousand distinct CDR3 sequences, with roughly 27% as singletons. The sequencing used PBMCs, collected before TCRalphabeta/CD19-depleted stem cell transplant. The receptors stem from a boy younger than two with Wiskott-Aldrich syndrome, due to receive a stem cell transplant.

J is TRBJ2-2 and V is TRBV5-1; D possibly matches TRBD1 or TRBD2 (5 bases each). CDR3 length equals 14 residues. Trimming cost V 2 bases and J 6 bases, with 11 bases left between them. Germline V gives CDR1 SGHRS, CDR2 YFSETQ. The CDR3 nucleotides are TGCGCCAGCAGCTTTGGGGACGGGTCCGGGGAGCTGTTTTTT. Residues: CASSFGDGSGELFF.

This chain links TRBV20-1 with TRBJ2-3, with D possibly called TRBD1 or TRBD2 (5 bases each). V lost 3 bases to trimming and J lost 1 base, with 11 bases between them. Germline lookup yields CDR1 DFQATT and CDR2 SNEGSKA (reference sequence). This CDR3 region has 14 residues. The CDR3 here is CSASPQGRTDTQYF. In DNA form, the CDR3 reads TGCAGTGCTAGCCCCCAGGGACGCACAGATACGCAGTATTTT.

V is TRBV7-6 and J is TRBJ1-4; weak D call: TRBD1 (6 bases). Germline V CDR1 and CDR2: SGHVS, FNYEAQ. The V and J ends lost 5 bases and 7 bases respectively, with 20 bases between them. This CDR3 is built from 16 residues. The CDR3 sequence is CASSPRSQGRGEKLFF. CDR3 bases: TGTGCCAGCAGCCCTAGATCACAGGGTCGGGGTGAAAAACTGTTTTTT.

The chain links TRBV5-5 to TRBJ2-1; TRBD2 might be the D (5 bases). V lost 5 bases and J 12 bases, leaving 18 bases between the germline ends. CDR3 length: 13 residues. Germline CDR1 SGHKS, CDR2 YYEKEE (reference sequence). CDR3 protein: CASRYQLGRGQFF. The DNA for the CDR3 is TGTGCCAGCAGGTACCAACTAGGGCGTGGGCAGTTCTTC.

V usage is TRBV7-2 and J usage is TRBJ1-2; 9 nucleotides match TRBD1. This CDR3 comprises 15 residues. V trimming: 2 bases; J trimming: 7 bases; junction bases outside the gene matches: 8. Per the germline V gene, CDR1 is SGHTA and CDR2 is FQGNSA. CDR3 residues: CASSLRDRVIGGYTF. Here the CDR3 DNA reads TGTGCCAGCAGCTTACGGGACAGGGTAATTGGTGGCTACACCTTC. Filled out from reference TRBV7-2 and TRBJ1-2, the complete variable domain reads GAGVSQSPSNKVTEKGKDVELRCDPISGHTALYWYRQSLGQGLEFLIYFQGNSAPDKSGLPSDRFSAERTGGSVSTLTIQRTQQEDSAVYLCASSLRDRVIGGYTFGSGTRLTVV.

This clonotype has only a few counts. The chain links TRBV10-3 to TRBJ1-5, with TRBD1 matching over 10 bases. With 4 bases clipped from V and 7 bases from J, the junction kept 7 bases outside the gene matches. The CDR3 loop spans 15 amino acids. Germline-derived CDR1 and CDR2 are ENHRY and SYGVKD. The CDR3 DNA is TGTGCCATCAGTGGAGGGACAGGGGATAACCAGCCCCAGCATTTT. Protein: CAISGGTGDNQPQHF.

This chain links TRBV29-1 with TRBJ2-2; D is perhaps TRBD2 (6 bases). This CDR3 spans 15 amino acids. Germline values: CDR1 SQVTM, CDR2 ANQGSEA. V lost 5 bases, J lost 1 base, and 14 bases lay in between. The CDR3 protein is CSVPTLGGNTGELFF. The CDR3 DNA follows: TGCAGCGTTCCGACCCTGGGGGGGAACACCGGGGAGCTGTTTTTT.

The table lists this clonotype with a few counts. The J gene is TRBJ2-1, the V gene TRBV5-1, with D uncertain. Germline V gene lookup returns CDR1 SGHRS and CDR2 YFSETQ. Trimming left V 3 bases short and J 9 bases short, with 25 bases between. The CDR3 totals 17 residues. In DNA form, the CDR3 reads TGCGCCAGCAGCTCCCCAACGATTAGGCTAAAAATGCCTGAGCAGTTCTTC. Translated, it gives CASSSPTIRLKMPEQFF.

This clonotype has only a few counts. The CDR3 nucleotides read TGCGCCAGCAGCCAGGGGACAGGGCCTTGGACTGAAGCTTTCTTT. Translation: CASSQGTGPWTEAFF. The gene calls are TRBV4-1 and TRBJ1-1, with 9 positions matching TRBD1. Per the germline V gene, CDR1 is MGHRA and CDR2 is YSYEKL. The junction had 7 bases not matched to a gene; V was cut back by 3 bases and J by 5 bases. This CDR3 is built from 15 residues.

In this sample, this clonotype turned up a few times. The chain combines TRBV12-3 or TRBV12-4 with TRBJ2-1; 10 positions agree with TRBD2. The CDR3 has 15 residues. J lost 6 bases, V lost 3 bases, and 5 bases had no gene match. CDR3 loop: CASSFPSGSGNEQFF. Here the CDR3 DNA reads TGTGCCAGCAGTTTTCCTAGCGGGAGTGGCAATGAGCAGTTCTTC.

The rearrangement uses TRBV18 and TRBJ2-1, with 9 bases aligning to TRBD2. The ends lost 1 base at V and 8 bases at J; junction bases unmatched: 6. Germline V CDR1 and CDR2: KGHSH, LQKENI. The CDR3 is 15 residues long. The CDR3 reads CASSPLAGGTDEQFF. In DNA, the CDR3 is TGTGCCAGCTCACCACTCGCGGGAGGGACGGATGAGCAGTTCTTC.

This clonotype was counted a few times. The V call is TRBV28, the J call TRBJ2-1; D perhaps matches TRBD2 (6 bases). Trimming took off 6 bases at V and 2 bases at J, with 11 bases between the two ends. This CDR3 contains 14 residues. Per germline, CDR1 MDHEN and CDR2 SYDVKM. The DNA for the CDR3 is TGTGCCAGCAGCGGGAGATCGACCTACAATGAGCAGTTCTTC. Its translation: CASSGRSTYNEQFF. Filled out from reference TRBV28 and TRBJ2-1, the complete variable domain reads DVKVTQSSRYLVKRTGEKVFLECVQDMDHENMFWYRQDPGLGLRLIYFSYDVKMKEKGDIPEGYSVSREKKERFSLILESASTNQTSMYLCASSGRSTYNEQFFGPGTRLTVL.

The chain has TRBV5-1 and TRBJ2-6, with D unclear. This CDR3 comprises 15 residues. V dropped 4 bases and J dropped 4 bases, with 12 bases sitting between them. Germline V gene sequence: CDR1 SGHRS, CDR2 YFSETQ. The CDR3 sequence: CASSRMVSGANVLTF. In DNA, the CDR3 is TGCGCCAGCAGCCGGATGGTGTCCGGGGCCAACGTCCTGACTTTC.

This clonotype showed up just a few times. The V gene is TRBV5-1, the J gene TRBJ2-7; D assignment may be TRBD1 or TRBD2 (5 bases each). The germline gives CDR1 SGHRS, CDR2 YFSETQ. This CDR3 region has 14 residues. The ends were cut back, 0 bases at V and 4 bases at J, with 11 bases in the middle. The CDR3 loop reads CASSLEGWGYEQYF. The CDR3 DNA reads TGCGCCAGCAGCTTGGAAGGCTGGGGGTACGAGCAGTACTTC.

This clonotype was recorded a few times. Here the CDR3 DNA reads TGTGCCAGCAGTTTAAGGGACCACACAGATACGCAGTATTTT. Translation gives CASSLRDHTDTQYF. The chain combines TRBV12-3 or TRBV12-4 with TRBJ2-3, with D tentatively TRBD1 or TRBD2 (5 bases each). V was clipped by 2 bases and J by 2 bases, with 8 bases between them. The CDR3 spans 14 residues.

This clonotype was seen a handful of times. The CDR3 nucleotides are TGTGCCATAGGGAGATCCTTACCAATGGAGACCCAGTACTTC. This encodes CAIGRSLPMETQYF. The V call is TRBV10-3, the J call TRBJ2-5; D is perhaps TRBD2 (5 bases). Between the trimmed V and J ends, which lost 9 bases and 5 bases, there was a span of 19 bases. CDR3 length: 14 residues. Per the germline V gene, CDR1 is ENHRY and CDR2 is SYGVKD.

In DNA form, the CDR3 reads TGTGCCAGCAGCTCCCCTGGGGGAGCCCGCAAAACCTACAATGAGCAGTTCTTC. Residues: CASSSPGGARKTYNEQFF. This chain connects TRBV11-1 to TRBJ2-1, with D possibly being TRBD1 or TRBD2 (5 bases each). V was pared by 4 bases and J by 2 bases, with 21 bases between. Germline CDR1 reads SGHAT; CDR2 reads FQDESV (reference sequence). The CDR3 totals 18 residues.

This sequence joins TRBV15 and TRBJ2-3; no reliable D call. Trimming cost V 0 bases and J 4 bases, with 20 bases left between them. From germline, CDR1 is LNHNV and CDR2 YYDKDF (reference sequence). This CDR3 comprises 18 residues. CDR3 sequence (DNA): TGTGCCACCAGCAGAGAGGGCGTAAAAAGGACCACCTCAGATACGCAGTATTTT. Translating gives CATSREGVKRTTSDTQYF.